This TCR beta chain was identified in a study of cytomegalovirus exposure and HLA in healthy donors. Both 60 Vbeta primers and 13 Jbeta primers went into the PCR. Libraries were prepared by immunoSEQ multiplex PCR; TCRdb keeps only in-frame clonotypes and omits some of them. The sample lists roughly 180,000 clones, about 84% occurring once. A few counts support this clone. The donors were healthy bone marrow donors. Trimming left V 4 bases short and J 7 bases short, with 15 bases between. CDR3 length: 15 amino acids. Looked up from germline, CDR1 is SGDLS and CDR2 is YYNGEE. The sample taken for sequencing was PBMCs. The sequence was obtained from a young man in good health and CMV-seronegative. The chain is built from TRBV9 and TRBJ1-6; a weak D match, TRBD1 (6 bases). CDR3 in amino acids: CASSLRQVENSPLHF. For the CDR3, the DNA is TGTGCCAGCAGCTTACGACAGGTGGAAAATTCACCCCTCCACTTT.